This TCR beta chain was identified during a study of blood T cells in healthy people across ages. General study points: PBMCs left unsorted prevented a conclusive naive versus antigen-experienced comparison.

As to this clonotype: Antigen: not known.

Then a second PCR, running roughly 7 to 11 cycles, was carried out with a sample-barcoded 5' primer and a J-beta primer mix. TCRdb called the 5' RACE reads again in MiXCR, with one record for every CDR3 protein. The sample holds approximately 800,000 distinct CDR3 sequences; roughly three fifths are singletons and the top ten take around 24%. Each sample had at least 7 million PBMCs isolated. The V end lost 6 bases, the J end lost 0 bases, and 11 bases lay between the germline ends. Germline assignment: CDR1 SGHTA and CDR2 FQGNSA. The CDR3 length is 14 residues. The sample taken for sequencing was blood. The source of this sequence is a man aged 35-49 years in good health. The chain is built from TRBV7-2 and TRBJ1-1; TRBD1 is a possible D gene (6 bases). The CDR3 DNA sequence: TGTGCCAGCAGTGGGGGGCCGCTGAACACTGAAGCTTTCTTT. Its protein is CASSGGPLNTEAFF. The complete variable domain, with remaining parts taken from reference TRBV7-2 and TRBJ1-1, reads GAGVSQSPSNKVTEKGKDVELRCDPISGHTALYWYRQSLGQGLEFLIYFQGNSAPDKSGLPSDRFSAERTGGSVSTLTIQRTQQEDSAVYLCASSGGPLNTEAFFGQGTRLTVV.